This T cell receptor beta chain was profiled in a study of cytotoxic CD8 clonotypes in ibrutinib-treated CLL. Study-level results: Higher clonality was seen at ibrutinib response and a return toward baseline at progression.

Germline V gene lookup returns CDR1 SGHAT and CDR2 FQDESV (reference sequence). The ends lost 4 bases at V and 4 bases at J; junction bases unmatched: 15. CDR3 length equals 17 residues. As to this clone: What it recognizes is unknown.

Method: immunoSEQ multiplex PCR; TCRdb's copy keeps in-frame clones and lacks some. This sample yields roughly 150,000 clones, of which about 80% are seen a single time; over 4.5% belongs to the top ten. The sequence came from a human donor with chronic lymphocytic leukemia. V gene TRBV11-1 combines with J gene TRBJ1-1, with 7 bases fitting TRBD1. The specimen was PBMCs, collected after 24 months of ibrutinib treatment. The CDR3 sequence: CASSSYGSRGRFTEAFF. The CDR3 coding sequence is TGTGCCAGCAGCTCGTACGGATCTAGGGGGCGCTTCACTGAAGCTTTCTTT.